This entry concerns a single T cell receptor beta chain. Its antigen remains unknown. This sample stems from a study of tumor-infiltrating T cells and Merkel cell polyomavirus. For the study at large: The study examined CD8+ T cells specific for the Merkel cell polyomavirus KLL epitope.

The study's findings and limits: Largely private KLL-specific TRB repertoires had one clonotype shared by two patients.

All patients' tumors stained robustly positive for Merkel cell polyomavirus Large T antigen by immunohistochemistry. V shed 1 base and J shed 5 bases, with 9 bases lying between them. The germline V gene has CDR1 PRHDT and CDR2 FYEKMQ (reference sequence). This CDR3 is 13 amino acids long. Profiled with immunoSEQ multiplex PCR; TCRdb holds only in-frame clones, not every one. The repertoire includes under 30,000 clones, around 90% of them detected once, and roughly 2.5% sits in the top ten. The gene calls are TRBV13 and TRBJ2-7; maybe TRBD1 (6 bases). This receptor was identified in a man aged 50-59 years with Merkel cell carcinoma. The sample was lymph node tissue. The CDR3 DNA follows: TGTGCCAGCAGCTTAGACAGGGACGACGAGCAGTACTTC. It specifies CASSLDRDDEQYF. Variable domain in full (rest from reference TRBV13 and TRBJ2-7): AAGVIQSPRHLIKEKRETATLKCYPIPRHDTVYWYQQGPGQDPQFLISFYEKMQSDKGSIPDRFSAQQFSDYHSELNMSSLELGDSALYFCASSLDRDDEQYFGPGTRLTVT.